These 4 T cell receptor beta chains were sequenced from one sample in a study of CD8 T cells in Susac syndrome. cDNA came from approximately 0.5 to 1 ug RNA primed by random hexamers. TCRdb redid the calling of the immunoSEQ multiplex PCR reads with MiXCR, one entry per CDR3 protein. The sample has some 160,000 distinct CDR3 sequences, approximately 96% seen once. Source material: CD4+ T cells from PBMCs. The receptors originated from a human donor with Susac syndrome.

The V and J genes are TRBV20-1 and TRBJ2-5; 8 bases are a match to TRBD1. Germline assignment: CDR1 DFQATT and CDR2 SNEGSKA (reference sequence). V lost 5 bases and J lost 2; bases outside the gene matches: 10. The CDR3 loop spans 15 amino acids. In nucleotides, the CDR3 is TGCAGTGCTCTTCGGACAGGGAGGTATCAAGAGACCCAGTACTTC. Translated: CSALRTGRYQETQYF.

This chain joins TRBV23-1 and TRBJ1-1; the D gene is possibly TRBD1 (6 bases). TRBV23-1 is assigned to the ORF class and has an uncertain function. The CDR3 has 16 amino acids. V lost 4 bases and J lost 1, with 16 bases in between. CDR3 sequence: CASSRTTGFPNTEAFF. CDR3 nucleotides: TGCGCCAGCAGTCGAACAACAGGGTTCCCGAACACTGAAGCTTTCTTT.

Here the CDR3 DNA reads TGCGCCAGCAGCCAAGAGGGCCGGGTACTCACAGATACGCAGTATTTT. Its protein is CASSQEGRVLTDTQYF. The chain has TRBV4-1 and TRBJ2-3; D is unclear. The V end lost 0 bases, the J end lost 2 bases, and 12 bases lay between the germline ends. CDR1 is MGHRA and CDR2 is YSYEKL in the germline V gene. CDR3 length: 16 amino acids.

The CDR3 loop reads CASQGVWAEKLFF. The CDR3 DNA sequence: TGTGCCAGCCAGGGGGTTTGGGCTGAAAAACTGTTTTTT. V and J are TRBV6-1 and TRBJ1-4; 7 bases line up with TRBD1. CDR1 and CDR2 from the germline V gene are MNHNS and SASEGT. Losses at the gene ends were 8 bases for V and 7 bases for J; bases not matched to a gene: 7. The CDR3 has 13 residues.